This T cell receptor beta chain was sequenced for a study of spatial heterogeneity in lung cancer. Regarding the study as a whole: Expanded tumor TCRs that were ubiquitous appeared in blood more at resection than follow-up.

Time point specified: blood at routine non-recurrence follow-up after resection. Individually, TCR cDNA molecules were each labelled with a unique molecular identifier. TCRdb ran MiXCR on the 5' RACE reads and lists one entry per CDR3 protein. Among 2,600 or so distinct CDR3 sequences listed, around half were seen once. As regards this clonotype: Its antigen is unknown. This beta chain turned up in a library designed for alpha chains; as an off-target read, its abundance says little.

CDR1 is KGHSH and CDR2 is LQKENI in the germline V gene. The trim removed 2 bases at V and 4 bases at J, leaving 8 bases unmatched. The CDR3 totals 16 residues. This receptor was identified in a female donor with early-stage non-small cell lung cancer. The starting material was PBMCs, obtained at follow-up. The rearrangement links TRBV18 to TRBJ1-5, with 7 positions matching TRBD1. CDR3 coding DNA: TGTGCCAGCTCACCATTCCCACAGGGGCCTAATCAGCCCCAGCATTTT. Translated, it gives CASSPFPQGPNQPQHF. The whole variable domain, remainder taken from reference TRBV18 and TRBJ1-5, is NAGVMQNPRHLVRRRGQEARLRCSPMKGHSHVYWYRQLPEEGLKFMVYLQKENIIDESGMPKERFSAEFPKEGPSILRIQQVVRGDSAAYFCASSPFPQGPNQPQHFGDGTRLSIL.